This T cell receptor beta chain was recorded in a study of T cell changes during pregnancy in multiple sclerosis. Assay: immunoSEQ multiplex PCR; the TCRdb copy retains only in-frame clones and omits some. The sample comprises about 69,000 clones, 91% of which are singletons, and around 0.3% rests with the top ten. The CDR3 loop spans 16 amino acids. Trimming stripped 1 base from V and 6 bases from J, with 13 bases between. In germline, CDR1 is SGHTA, CDR2 FQGNSA. This clonotype was sampled from a female donor in good health, enrolled as a control in a pregnancy study. The material was CD4+ T cells from peripheral blood mononuclear cells, obtained in the third trimester of pregnancy. The rearrangement uses TRBV7-2 and TRBJ1-6; a possible D gene is TRBD1 (5 bases). CDR3 residues: CASSLDRGTGNSPLHF. The CDR3 DNA sequence: TGTGCCAGCAGCTTAGATCGGGGGACGGGTAATTCACCCCTCCACTTT. The variable domain in full, completed from reference TRBV7-2 and TRBJ1-6, reads GAGVSQSPSNKVTEKGKDVELRCDPISGHTALYWYRQSLGQGLEFLIYFQGNSAPDKSGLPSDRFSAERTGGSVSTLTIQRTQQEDSAVYLCASSLDRGTGNSPLHFGNGTRLTVT.